Following are 30 T cell receptor beta chains from one sample sequenced in a study of blood T cell repertoires in COVID-19 (dated by TCRdb to the early 2020s). The receptor library was made with the immunoSEQ multiplex PCR assay. What TCRdb holds here is the immuneACCESS table cut down to in-frame rearrangements. Part of the clones is not present; checked against another copy, under half of the missing clones reflect an unresolved V gene, and the others are unexplained. For this sample the table gives fewer than 150,000 clones, of which roughly 80% were detected only once. The ten largest clones add up to 2% to 3% of the sample. Input material: peripheral blood. The receptors stem from a man aged 45 to 65 with acute or convalescent COVID-19.

This chain links TRBV5-1 with TRBJ1-4; no definite D call. Deletions cut 0 bases from V and 7 bases from J, with 7 bases between. Germline loops: CDR1 SGHRS, CDR2 YFSETQ. CDR3 length: 13 amino acids. The CDR3 region has the DNA TGCGCCAGCAGCTTGGACAGTTTTGAAAAACTGTTTTTT. It is translated as CASSLDSFEKLFF.

V usage is TRBV5-1 and J usage is TRBJ2-2; 12 bases are a match to TRBD2. After removal of 0 bases from V and 1 base from J, the junction contained 7 bases not matched to a gene. The germline V gene encodes CDR1 SGHRS and CDR2 YFSETQ. The CDR3 loop spans 19 amino acids. CDR3 sequence (DNA): TGCGCCAGCAGCTTGGGACTAGCGGGAGATTTCTGGAACACCGGGGAGCTGTTTTTT. Translated, it gives CASSLGLAGDFWNTGELFF.

This clone has a handful of counts. The CDR3 DNA reads as TGTGCCAGTAGTGCGGGAGGGATCACCGGGGAGCTGTTTTTT. Translation: CASSAGGITGELFF. V is TRBV19 and J is TRBJ2-2, with 9 bases lining up with TRBD2. V lost 5 bases and J lost 4; bases outside the gene matches: 2. The CDR3 spans 14 residues. CDR1 and CDR2 (germline): LNHDA, SQIVND (reference sequence).

This clone was detected once. The V gene is TRBV30, the J gene TRBJ2-5; D unclear. The CDR3 is 12 residues long. V lost 2 bases to trimming and J lost 2 bases, with 6 bases between them. Germline lookup yields CDR1 GTSNPN and CDR2 SVGIG (reference sequence). Here the CDR3 reads CAWSTTQETQYF. CDR3 bases: TGTGCCTGGAGTACGACTCAAGAGACCCAGTACTTC.

The chain links TRBV5-1 to TRBJ2-3, with TRBD1 as a possible D gene (6 bases). V lost 0 bases and J lost 4, with 9 bases in between. Germline V lookup: CDR1 SGHRS, CDR2 YFSETQ. The length of the CDR3 is 14 residues. The CDR3 here is CASSLEEGADTQYF. CDR3 nucleotides: TGCGCCAGCAGCTTGGAAGAGGGGGCAGATACGCAGTATTTT.

The CDR3 reads CASSMDRESGYTF. The DNA for the CDR3 is TGTGCCAGTAGTATGGACAGGGAGTCGGGCTACACCTTC. The rearrangement uses TRBV19 and TRBJ1-2; TRBD1 aligns across 8 bases. This CDR3 comprises 13 residues. Looked up from germline, CDR1 is LNHDA and CDR2 is SQIVND (reference sequence). J was trimmed by 8 bases and V by 3 bases; bases with no gene match: 5.

The DNA for the CDR3 is TGTGCCAGCAGTCACGGACTAGCGGAAGTCTACGAGCAGTACTTC. Translation gives CASSHGLAEVYEQYF. The V call is TRBV6-5, the J call TRBJ2-7; 10 nucleotides line up with TRBD2. The CDR3 sequence is 15 residues long. Germline loops: CDR1 MNHEY, CDR2 SVGAGI. V was pared by 5 bases and J by 3 bases, with 7 bases of the junction left unmatched.

This chain connects TRBV7-9 to TRBJ2-5, with 10 bases matching TRBD1. CDR3 length equals 14 residues. Germline lookup yields CDR1 SEHNR and CDR2 FQNEAQ (reference sequence). The junction had 4 bases not matched to a gene; V was cut back by 4 bases and J by 5 bases. This chain's CDR3 is CASSSRQGAETQYF. DNA for the CDR3: TGTGCCAGCAGCTCCCGACAGGGGGCTGAGACCCAGTACTTC. Full variable domain (outside the CDR3, taken from reference TRBV7-9 and TRBJ2-5): DTGVSQNPRHKITKRGQNVTFRCDPISEHNRLYWYRQTLGQGPEFLTYFQNEAQLEKSRLLSDRFSAERPKGSFSTLEIQRTEQGDSAMYLCASSSRQGAETQYFGPGTRLLVL.

This sequence joins TRBV9 and TRBJ2-3, with TRBD2 matching 8 bases. CDR1 and CDR2 (germline): SGDLS, YYNGEE. This CDR3 contains 15 residues. Losses at the gene ends were 4 bases for V and 1 base for J; bases not matched to a gene: 5. The CDR3 protein is CASSHREGGTDTQYF. In DNA form, the CDR3 reads TGTGCCAGCAGCCATCGGGAGGGGGGCACAGATACGCAGTATTTT.

This chain uses TRBV12-3 or TRBV12-4 with TRBJ1-1; possibly TRBD1 for D (6 bases). There are 12 residues in the CDR3. The ends were cut back, 6 bases at V and 6 bases at J, with 11 bases in the middle. Here the CDR3 DNA reads TGTGCCAGCAGCTTTACAGGGCCTGAAGCTTTCTTT. Residues: CASSFTGPEAFF.

The chain joins TRBV18 to TRBJ1-5; a weak D match, TRBD1 (6 bases). Looked up from germline, CDR1 is KGHSH and CDR2 is LQKENI. This CDR3 comprises 19 residues. V gave up 0 bases and J gave up 2 bases, with 20 bases separating them. CDR3 DNA sequence: TGTGCCAGCTCACCACCCCGGGACATCCCTCAGCTGGGCAATCAGCCCCAGCATTTT. Protein: CASSPPRDIPQLGNQPQHF.

On this clone: The same CDR3 is also encoded by other DNA sequences in this sample. J is TRBJ2-7 and V is TRBV12-3 or TRBV12-4, with D possibly TRBD1 on 6 matching bases. This CDR3 comprises 12 residues. Trimming pared 5 bases from V and 3 bases from J, leaving 8 bases between. The CDR3: CASSPDSYEQYF. The CDR3 DNA follows: TGTGCCAGCAGTCCGGACAGCTACGAGCAGTACTTC.

This chain uses TRBV7-6 with TRBJ2-3; D perhaps matches TRBD2 (5 bases). CDR1 and CDR2 from the germline V gene are SGHVS and FNYEAQ. V was clipped by 2 bases and J by 0 bases, with 18 bases between them. The CDR3 has 18 residues. The CDR3 reads CASSLIRAPRVSTDTQYF. The DNA for the CDR3 is TGTGCCAGCAGCTTAATTAGGGCCCCGAGGGTTAGCACAGATACGCAGTATTTT.

In its sample, this clone was seen a few times. The chain links TRBV6-6 to TRBJ2-7; TRBD1 agrees at 9 bases. V trimming: 7 bases; J trimming: 4 bases; junction bases outside the gene matches: 8. This CDR3 is 14 amino acids long. CDR1 and CDR2 from the germline V gene are MNHNY and SVGAGI (reference sequence). In DNA form, the CDR3 reads TGTGCCAGCATAGACCGGGACAGGGCATACGAGCAGTACTTC. It encodes CASIDRDRAYEQYF.

The CDR3: CASSLNGGRGTEAFF. The CDR3 coding sequence is TGTGCCAGCAGTTTAAACGGGGGGAGAGGGACTGAAGCTTTCTTT. The chain has TRBV28 and TRBJ1-1; D is possibly TRBD1 (5 bases). CDR1 is MDHEN, CDR2 SYDVKM, per germline. The CDR3 is 15 amino acids. V gave up 2 bases and J gave up 5 bases, with 15 bases separating them. Full variable domain (missing parts from reference TRBV28 and TRBJ1-1): DVKVTQSSRYLVKRTGEKVFLECVQDMDHENMFWYRQDPGLGLRLIYFSYDVKMKEKGDIPEGYSVSREKKERFSLILESASTNQTSMYLCASSLNGGRGTEAFFGQGTRLTVV.

This clone was observed a handful of times. V usage is TRBV9 and J usage is TRBJ2-1; 7 bases agree with TRBD2. The CDR3 has 15 residues. In germline, CDR1 is SGDLS, CDR2 YYNGEE. V shed 0 bases and J 7 bases; nucleotides not matched to a gene: 7. CDR3 amino acids: CASSVGGSPLNEQFF. The CDR3 region has the DNA TGTGCCAGCAGCGTAGGCGGGAGTCCCCTAAATGAGCAGTTCTTC.

The V gene is TRBV3-1 (or the pseudogene TRBV3-2), the J gene TRBJ1-2; 8 bases are a match to TRBD1. The J segment lost 8 bases and the V segment lost 4 bases, leaving 9 bases of the junction unmatched. Germline values: CDR1 LGHDT, CDR2 YNNKEL (reference sequence). This CDR3 is 14 amino acids long. The CDR3 loop reads CASSLTQGAEGYTF. In DNA form, the CDR3 reads TGTGCCAGCAGCCTAACCCAGGGGGCGGAGGGCTACACCTTC.

The V call is TRBV15, the J call TRBJ1-4; D remains ambiguous. V lost 0 bases, J lost 7 bases, and 15 bases lay in between. This CDR3 region has 16 residues. Germline CDR1 reads LNHNV; CDR2 reads YYDKDF (reference sequence). The CDR3 region has the DNA TGTGCCACCAGCAGAGATTATGGAGGGATCAGTGAAAAACTGTTTTTT. It is translated as CATSRDYGGISEKLFF.

The chain is built from TRBV27 and TRBJ1-2, with 9 positions matching TRBD1. CDR1 and CDR2 (germline): MNHEY, SMNVEV (reference sequence). After removal of 5 bases from V and 4 bases from J, the junction contained 8 bases not matched to a gene. This CDR3 has 15 residues. This CDR3 reads CASSPQDRGSYGYTF. DNA for the CDR3: TGTGCCAGCAGTCCCCAGGACAGGGGATCCTATGGCTACACCTTC.

The J gene is TRBJ1-2, the V gene TRBV27; 7 bases are a match to TRBD1. Germline CDR1 is MNHEY and CDR2 is SMNVEV (reference sequence). V lost 3 bases, J lost 7 bases, and 17 bases stayed unmatched. The CDR3 runs to 17 residues. The chain's CDR3 is CASSFDRSTGRLAGYTF. DNA of the CDR3: TGTGCCAGCAGTTTCGATCGGTCGACAGGGAGGTTAGCTGGCTACACCTTC.

This chain joins TRBV6-5 and TRBJ1-3; D ambiguous. This CDR3 spans 14 amino acids. Germline V lookup: CDR1 MNHEY, CDR2 SVGAGI. The V end lost 5 bases, the J end lost 0 bases, and 8 bases lay between the germline ends. This CDR3 reads CASSRTDSGNTIYF. DNA of the CDR3: TGTGCCAGCAGTCGGACTGACTCTGGAAACACCATATATTTT.

J is TRBJ2-7 and V is TRBV5-6; tentative D call: TRBD1 (6 bases). Trimming took off 4 bases at V and 3 bases at J, with 17 bases between the two ends. Germline V CDR1 and CDR2: SGHDT, YYEEEE. The CDR3 runs to 15 residues. The CDR3 region has the DNA TGTGCCAGCAGCGCATACAGGGAAATCATCTACGAGCAGTACTTC. Translation: CASSAYREIIYEQYF.

A single count supports this clone. This CDR3 reads CASSLRMGGATDTQYF. In DNA form, the CDR3 reads TGTGCCAGCAGCTTAAGAATGGGGGGGGCTACAGATACGCAGTATTTT. The J gene is TRBJ2-3, the V gene TRBV7-6, with D perhaps TRBD2 (7 bases). V was clipped by 2 bases and J by 3 bases, with 15 bases between them. The V gene's germline CDR1 is SGHVS and CDR2 FNYEAQ. The CDR3 is 16 amino acids.

This clone was recorded a few times. The gene calls are TRBV11-3 and TRBJ2-7; D might be TRBD1 (7 bases). Germline CDR1 is SGHNT and CDR2 is YENEEA. Deletions cut 1 base from V and 4 bases from J, with 14 bases between. The CDR3 loop spans 15 amino acids. The CDR3 coding sequence is TGTGCCAGCAGCTTAGGCAGGGGGGACGGATACGAGCAGTACTTC. It encodes CASSLGRGDGYEQYF.

The chain carries TRBV5-4 and TRBJ1-2; possibly TRBD1 for D (5 bases). Trimming cost V 0 bases and J 6 bases, with 9 bases left between them. The length of the CDR3 is 13 residues. Germline CDR1 SGHNT, CDR2 YYREEE (reference sequence). CDR3 protein: CASSLDSGDGYTF. The CDR3, as DNA: TGTGCCAGCAGCTTGGATTCGGGGGATGGCTACACCTTC. Full variable domain (missing parts from reference TRBV5-4 and TRBJ1-2): ETGVTQSPTHLIKTRGQQVTLRCSSQSGHNTVSWYQQALGQGPQFIFQYYREEENGRGNFPPRFSGLQFPNYSSELNVNALELDDSALYLCASSLDSGDGYTFGSGTRLTVV.

V is TRBV4-2 and J is TRBJ2-5, with 11 positions matching TRBD2. CDR1 is LGHNA and CDR2 is YNFKEQ in the germline V gene. This CDR3 has 17 residues. V trimming: 1 base; J trimming: 4 bases; junction bases outside the gene matches: 8. The CDR3 DNA sequence: TGTGCCAGCAGCCAAGGCGATAGCGGGGGGGCCTCAGAGACCCAGTACTTC. Its protein product is CASSQGDSGGASETQYF.

The gene calls are TRBV25-1 and TRBJ2-3; 7 bases fit TRBD2. The CDR3 length is 15 residues. The junction had 9 bases not matched to a gene; V was cut back by 5 bases and J by 4 bases. Germline V lookup: CDR1 MGHDK, CDR2 SYGVNS. The chain's CDR3 is CASSPSGEGPDTQYF. In nucleotides, the CDR3 is TGTGCCAGCAGTCCTTCGGGGGAGGGCCCAGATACGCAGTATTTT.

This clone turned up a few times. The chain employs TRBV4-1 and TRBJ2-7; 9 bases are shared with TRBD2. The trim removed 4 bases at V and 1 base at J, leaving 5 bases unmatched. The CDR3 totals 15 residues. In germline, CDR1 is MGHRA, CDR2 YSYEKL. The CDR3 DNA reads TGCGCCAGCAGCCTGCAAGCGGGAGGATCCTACGAGCAGTACTTC. Its protein product is CASSLQAGGSYEQYF.

The chain employs TRBV28 and TRBJ1-5; TRBD1 matches at 7 bases. The germline V gene encodes CDR1 MDHEN and CDR2 SYDVKM. CDR3 size: 20 residues. V lost 1 base, J lost 2 bases, and 17 bases stayed unmatched. The CDR3 sequence is CASSLFMGNRGRIGNQPQHF. Here the CDR3 DNA reads TGTGCCAGCAGTTTATTTATGGGAAACAGGGGAAGAATTGGCAATCAGCCCCAGCATTTT. Full variable domain (rest looked up from reference TRBV28 and TRBJ1-5): DVKVTQSSRYLVKRTGEKVFLECVQDMDHENMFWYRQDPGLGLRLIYFSYDVKMKEKGDIPEGYSVSREKKERFSLILESASTNQTSMYLCASSLFMGNRGRIGNQPQHFGDGTRLSIL.

The CDR3, as DNA: TGTGCCAGCAGTCCGCACTGGGGCGGCTCTGGCTACACCTTC. The encoded protein is CASSPHWGGSGYTF. J is TRBJ1-2 and V is TRBV27; tentatively, D is TRBD1 (5 bases). V lost 5 bases and J 7 bases, leaving 17 bases between the germline ends. Germline CDR1 and CDR2: MNHEY and SMNVEV (reference sequence). The CDR3 sequence is 14 residues long.